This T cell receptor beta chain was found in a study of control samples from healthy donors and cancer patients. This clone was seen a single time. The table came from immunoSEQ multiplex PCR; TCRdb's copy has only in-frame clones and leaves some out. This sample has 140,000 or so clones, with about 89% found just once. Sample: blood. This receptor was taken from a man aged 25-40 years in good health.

CDR3 nucleotide sequence: TGCGCCAGCAGCCAAGATTGGCGGGAGGGGTACAATGAGCAGTTCTTC. It yields the protein CASSQDWREGYNEQFF. The chain couples TRBV4-3 to TRBJ2-1, with TRBD2 matching over 9 bases. CDR3 length: 16 residues. With V trimmed by 0 bases and J by 4 bases, 4 bases remained unmatched. Per the germline V gene, CDR1 is LGHNA and CDR2 is YSLEER.